This T cell receptor (beta chain) was profiled in a study of control samples from healthy donors and cancer patients. This clone appeared a few times. This table comes from immunoSEQ multiplex PCR, and its TCRdb copy is limited to in-frame clones, with some not included. The sample has around 180,000 clones; 90% to 95% are singletons. The CDR3 totals 12 residues. Germline-derived CDR1 and CDR2 are MNHNY and SVGAGI (reference sequence). V was cut by 10 bases and J by 3 bases, with 13 bases left in between. The chain couples TRBV6-6 to TRBJ2-7, with D perhaps TRBD1 (5 bases). The clonotype comes from a woman aged 18-35 years in good health. Sequenced material: blood. CDR3 loop: CATLSDSYEQYF. CDR3 nucleotides: TGTGCCACCCTCTCAGACAGCTACGAGCAGTACTTC.